Following are 30 T cell receptor beta chains from one sample sequenced in a study of OX40 agonist ivuxolimab in advanced cancers. The assay was immunoSEQ multiplex PCR, and TCRdb's table has in-frame clones only and misses some. The data hold 65,000 to 85,000 clones, with 70% to 90% observed a single time. The sample here was CD4+ or CD8+ T cells sorted from blood, taken in a trial of the OX40 agonist ivuxolimab. Receptors were obtained from an adult with an advanced solid tumor such as melanoma, head and neck, liver or kidney cancer.

This chain links TRBV7-2 with TRBJ1-5, with 8 bases lining up with TRBD1. Per the germline V gene, CDR1 is SGHTA and CDR2 is FQGNSA. With 3 bases clipped from V and 2 bases from J, the junction kept 3 bases outside the gene matches. The CDR3 has 15 amino acids. This chain's CDR3 is CASSFGQGGNQPQHF. For the CDR3, the DNA is TGTGCCAGCAGCTTCGGACAGGGCGGCAATCAGCCCCAGCATTTT.

The genes are TRBV2 and TRBJ1-6; 11 bases are shared with TRBD1. The junction had 9 bases not matched to a gene; V was cut back by 1 base and J by 7 bases. The CDR3 contains 18 residues. CDR1 and CDR2 (germline): SNHLY, FYNNEI. The DNA for the CDR3 is TGTGCCAGCAGTGAAGAGGACAGGGGGCTGGGAGTGAATTCACCCCTCCACTTT. This sequence encodes CASSEEDRGLGVNSPLHF. Full variable domain (rest looked up from reference TRBV2 and TRBJ1-6): EPEVTQTPSHQVTQMGQEVILRCVPISNHLYFYWYRQILGQKVEFLVSFYNNEISEKSEIFDDQFSVERPDGSNFTLKIRSTKLEDSAMYFCASSEEDRGLGVNSPLHFGNGTRLTVT.

The rearrangement uses TRBV6-5 and TRBJ2-7; D not resolved. The CDR3 contains 13 residues. Germline CDR1 is MNHEY and CDR2 is SVGAGI. With 6 bases removed from V and 2 bases from J, the gap between germline ends came to 11 bases. CDR3 DNA: TGTGCCAGCAGACCATTTGAAACCTACGAGCAGTACTTC. Residues: CASRPFETYEQYF.

The chain employs TRBV19 and TRBJ2-3, with TRBD2 as a possible D gene (6 bases). Germline lookup yields CDR1 LNHDA and CDR2 SQIVND (reference sequence). The V end lost 7 bases, the J end lost 6 bases, and 23 bases lay between the germline ends. This CDR3 spans 16 amino acids. CDR3 in amino acids: CASTTGSGIVTDTQYF. As DNA, the CDR3 is TGTGCCAGTACCACGGGTAGCGGCATCGTCACGGATACGCAGTATTTT. Full variable domain (missing parts from reference TRBV19 and TRBJ2-3): DGGITQSPKYLFRKEGQNVTLSCEQNLNHDAMYWYRQDPGQGLRLIYYSQIVNDFQKGDIAEGYSVSREKKESFPLTVTSAQKNPTAFYLCASTTGSGIVTDTQYFGPGTRLTVL.

The chain links TRBV5-5 to TRBJ1-5; D not certain. In germline, CDR1 is SGHKS, CDR2 YYEKEE (reference sequence). CDR3 length equals 14 residues. V lost 0 bases and J 0 bases, leaving 4 bases between the germline ends. In nucleotides, the CDR3 is TGTGCCAGCAGCTTGGGCAATAGCAATCAGCCCCAGCATTTT. Translation gives CASSLGNSNQPQHF.

The J gene is TRBJ2-5, the V gene TRBV5-6, with D hard to call. Germline V gene data show CDR1 as SGHDT and CDR2 as YYEEEE. The CDR3 has 15 amino acids. Trimming removed 0 bases at V and 5 bases at J, with 14 bases between. CDR3 loop: CASSLAPISMETQYF. CDR3 sequence (DNA): TGTGCCAGCAGCTTGGCCCCAATAAGCATGGAGACCCAGTACTTC.

V gene TRBV19 combines with J gene TRBJ1-4; 7 bases are a match to TRBD1. In germline, CDR1 is LNHDA, CDR2 SQIVND (reference sequence). The CDR3 loop spans 14 amino acids. V shed 3 bases and J 8 bases; nucleotides not matched to a gene: 6. CDR3 in amino acids: CASSMDRGREKLFF. In DNA, the CDR3 is TGTGCCAGTAGTATGGATAGGGGGCGAGAAAAACTGTTTTTT. Filled out from reference TRBV19 and TRBJ1-4, the complete variable domain reads DGGITQSPKYLFRKEGQNVTLSCEQNLNHDAMYWYRQDPGQGLRLIYYSQIVNDFQKGDIAEGYSVSREKKESFPLTVTSAQKNPTAFYLCASSMDRGREKLFFGSGTQLSVL.

The chain links TRBV7-9 to TRBJ1-6; no firm D call. From germline, CDR1 is SEHNR and CDR2 FQNEAQ (reference sequence). Deletions cut 1 base from V and 5 bases from J, with 6 bases between. The CDR3 is made up of 14 amino acids. CDR3 nucleotide sequence: TGTGCCAGCAGCTTAGAAACAGATAATTCACCCCTCCACTTT. This gives the protein CASSLETDNSPLHF.

The chain has TRBV7-2 and TRBJ1-6; D might be TRBD1 (5 bases). V was trimmed by 1 base and J by 10 bases, leaving 14 bases between them. CDR1 is SGHTA and CDR2 is FQGNSA in the germline V gene. This CDR3 has 15 amino acids. The CDR3 DNA reads TGTGCCAGCAGCTTAGAAGGGGCTCCAGGATCACCCCTCCACTTT. Its translation is CASSLEGAPGSPLHF.

Here the CDR3 DNA reads TGCGCCAGCAGTCAAGTGGGGGAGCAGTACGTC. The encoded protein is CASSQVGEQYV. The chain joins TRBV23-1 to TRBJ2-7; D gene ambiguous. TRBV23-1 is an ORF; its function is uncertain. V was clipped by 2 bases and J by 7 bases, with 6 bases between them. There are 11 residues in the CDR3.

This clone was seen only a few times. This sequence joins TRBV29-1 and TRBJ1-1; perhaps TRBD1 as D (6 bases). The CDR3 length is 13 residues. Trimming cost V 6 bases and J 5 bases, with 16 bases left between them. CDR1 SQVTM and CDR2 ANQGSEA come from the germline V gene. The CDR3, as DNA: TGCAGCGTAACCAGGGGCGGGGGGACTGAAGCTTTCTTT. It codes for CSVTRGGGTEAFF.

The chain uses TRBV7-2 and TRBJ2-5, with D maybe TRBD2 (6 bases). Germline CDR1 and CDR2: SGHTA and FQGNSA. The V and J ends lost 1 base and 5 bases respectively, with 11 bases between them. This CDR3 is 14 amino acids long. This CDR3 reads CASSLGLEGETQYF. CDR3 in DNA: TGTGCCAGCAGCTTAGGACTAGAGGGGGAGACCCAGTACTTC. Full variable domain (missing parts from reference TRBV7-2 and TRBJ2-5): GAGVSQSPSNKVTEKGKDVELRCDPISGHTALYWYRQSLGQGLEFLIYFQGNSAPDKSGLPSDRFSAERTGGSVSTLTIQRTQQEDSAVYLCASSLGLEGETQYFGPGTRLLVL.

This clone was detected only once. The CDR3 bases are TGTGCCAGCAGCCCACAAGGAGGGATGAATGAAAAACTGTTTTTT. This codes for CASSPQGGMNEKLFF. This chain joins TRBV7-2 and TRBJ1-4; D gene ambiguous. CDR1 and CDR2 from the germline V gene are SGHTA and FQGNSA. V was pared by 5 bases and J by 5 bases, with 15 bases between. The CDR3 runs to 15 residues.

The chain links TRBV2 to TRBJ2-3; D unresolved. Trimming shortened V by 4 bases and J by 1 base, and 12 bases separated the two germline ends. The CDR3 spans 15 residues. Looked up from germline, CDR1 is SNHLY and CDR2 is FYNNEI. The CDR3 here is CASSVRRVRTDTQYF. The DNA of the CDR3 is TGTGCCAGCAGTGTAAGGAGAGTTCGCACAGATACGCAGTATTTT.

This clone was counted only a few times. The genes are TRBV20-1 and TRBJ2-2, with D possibly matching TRBD1 (6 bases). Germline assignment: CDR1 DFQATT and CDR2 SNEGSKA (reference sequence). The CDR3 length is 11 residues. V was shortened by 5 bases and J by 8 bases, with 9 bases between the two germline ends. DNA for the CDR3: TGCAGTGCTGAGGACAGTGGGGAGCTGTTTTTT. As protein: CSAEDSGELFF.

V usage is TRBV6-1 and J usage is TRBJ1-2, with no clear D. The CDR3 totals 13 residues. Germline CDR1 and CDR2: MNHNS and SASEGT. Trimming pared 2 bases from V and 8 bases from J, leaving 12 bases between. In DNA, the CDR3 is TGTGCCAGCAGTGAAACGCGAGTGGGAGGCTACACCTTC. Residues: CASSETRVGGYTF.

V gene TRBV11-2 combines with J gene TRBJ2-1, with 8 positions matching TRBD2. V lost 4 bases to trimming and J lost 6 bases; unmatched junction nucleotides: 8. Germline CDR1 reads SGHAT; CDR2 reads FQNNGV. The CDR3 loop spans 15 amino acids. CDR3 DNA: TGTGCCAGCAGCTGGGTGGCGGGGGGCTCCAATGAGCAGTTCTTC. This translates into CASSWVAGGSNEQFF.

The V call is TRBV6-5, the J call TRBJ2-2, with D hard to call. The germline CDR1 and CDR2 sequences are MNHEY and SVGAGI. Between the trimmed V and J ends, which lost 0 bases and 4 bases, there was a span of 9 bases. CDR3 size: 15 residues. The CDR3 bases are TGTGCCAGCAGTTACTCCTACGTCATCACCGGGGAGCTGTTTTTT. Its protein product is CASSYSYVITGELFF.

The V call is TRBV19, the J call TRBJ2-3; 9 nucleotides match TRBD1. The CDR3 extends over 15 amino acids. Germline V lookup: CDR1 LNHDA, CDR2 SQIVND (reference sequence). Trimming took 3 bases from V and 4 from J; bases not matched to a gene: 5. CDR3 in amino acids: CASSIRQGDADTQYF. Here the CDR3 DNA reads TGTGCCAGTAGTATCAGACAGGGGGATGCAGATACGCAGTATTTT.

About this clone: The germline gene is not matched at one end of the junction; a read error may be the cause. The rearrangement links TRBV2 to TRBJ2-5; a possible D gene is TRBD1 (5 bases). This CDR3 spans 13 amino acids. The germline CDR1 and CDR2 sequences are SNHLY and FYNNEI. CDR3 region: CASSGAVQGTQYF. In nucleotides, the CDR3 is TGTGCCAGCTCTGGGGCAGTACAAGGGACCCAGTACTTC.

The genes are TRBV19 and TRBJ2-4; the D is unclear. Trimming stripped 4 bases from V and 0 bases from J, with 10 bases between. The CDR3 spans 15 residues. CDR1 and CDR2 from the germline V gene are LNHDA and SQIVND (reference sequence). CDR3 DNA sequence: TGTGCCAGTAGTACCCCTGGCATAGCCAAAAACATTCAGTACTTC. It translates to CASSTPGIAKNIQYF.

This clone came up a few times. The genes are TRBV5-1 and TRBJ1-2; D uncertain. There are 14 residues in the CDR3. Trimming took off 4 bases at V and 5 bases at J, with 15 bases between the two ends. The germline CDR1 and CDR2 sequences are SGHRS and YFSETQ. The CDR3 DNA reads TGCGCCAGCAGCCCGCGGACCCCCGGATATGGCTACACCTTC. Protein product: CASSPRTPGYGYTF.

This chain links TRBV4-2 with TRBJ2-2; D uncertain. This CDR3 is 16 amino acids long. CDR1 LGHNA and CDR2 YNFKEQ come from the germline V gene. The V end was cut by 4 bases, the J end by 0 bases, with 12 bases between. DNA of the CDR3: TGTGCCAGCAGCCCCCAGACAAGAGCGAACACCGGGGAGCTGTTTTTT. This gives the protein CASSPQTRANTGELFF.

In this sample, this clone turned up once. The junction does not match germline at one end; this may be a read error. Other DNA sequences in the same sample also yield this CDR3. The rearrangement links TRBV28 to TRBJ1-1; D is uncertain. Germline V gene sequence: CDR1 MDHEN, CDR2 SYDVKM. The CDR3 runs 12 residues. The CDR3 DNA is TGTGCCAGCTCTAGACTTAACACTGAAGCCTTCTTT. Translated: CASSRLNTEAFF.

The chain couples TRBV6-6 to TRBJ2-1, with 9 bases that match TRBD1. CDR3 length: 13 residues. Looked up from germline, CDR1 is MNHNY and CDR2 is SVGAGI (reference sequence). Unmatched junction bases numbered 7, after V lost 6 bases and J lost 10 bases. The CDR3 reads CASRQQGAGEQFF. The CDR3 nucleotides read TGTGCCAGCAGACAACAGGGGGCGGGGGAGCAGTTCTTC.

The V call is TRBV6-4, the J call TRBJ1-1; 8 bases fit TRBD1. The CDR3 is 14 amino acids. Germline CDR1 is MRHNA and CDR2 is SNTAGT. After removal of 5 bases from V and 6 bases from J, the junction contained 8 bases not matched to a gene. CDR3 sequence reads: CASSKETGAAEAFF. The CDR3 bases are TGTGCCAGCAGTAAAGAGACAGGGGCGGCTGAAGCTTTCTTT.

The chain joins TRBV7-2 to TRBJ1-3; D is uncertain. The V gene's germline CDR1 is SGHTA and CDR2 FQGNSA. Trimming removed 3 bases from V and 6 bases from J, with 9 bases in between. The length of the CDR3 is 13 residues. For the CDR3, the DNA is TGTGCCAGCAGCTTTGGGAGGGTAAACACCATATATTTT. It specifies CASSFGRVNTIYF.

This sequence joins TRBV5-1 and TRBJ2-6; possibly TRBD1 for D (5 bases). Germline V gene lookup returns CDR1 SGHRS and CDR2 YFSETQ. The CDR3 has 18 residues. Trimming pared 4 bases from V and 0 bases from J, leaving 17 bases between. CDR3 coding DNA: TGCGCCAGCAGCCCATGGACACTTGTTAACTCTGGGGCCAACGTCCTGACTTTC. This codes for CASSPWTLVNSGANVLTF.

To note about this clone: The germline gene is not matched at one end of the junction; a read error may be the cause. The V call is TRBV7-3, the J call TRBJ2-3, with D perhaps TRBD1 (6 bases). This CDR3 comprises 16 residues. The V gene's germline CDR1 is SGHTA and CDR2 FQGTGA. CDR3 nucleotides: TGTACCAGCAGCCCAAGTGCCTTAGGGGGACCAGATACGCAGTATTTT. Residues: CTSSPSALGGPDTQYF.

V is TRBV10-3 and J is TRBJ2-1; D is perhaps TRBD1 or TRBD2 (5 bases each). Trimming stripped 3 bases from V and 7 bases from J, with 10 bases between. CDR3 size: 13 residues. The germline CDR1 and CDR2 sequences are ENHRY and SYGVKD. Here the CDR3 reads CAISEEGKNEQFF. In DNA form, the CDR3 reads TGTGCCATCAGTGAAGAGGGGAAAAATGAGCAGTTCTTC.